The present T cell receptor beta chain was sequenced within a study of blood T cell repertoires in COVID-19. Across the whole study: Donors in the United States, Italy and Spain gave samples during acute or convalescent COVID-19. PBMCs, B-cell-depleted T cells, or T cells provided the cDNA or gDNA that made up the material.

CDR1 is SEHNR and CDR2 is FQNEAQ in the germline V gene (reference sequence). The CDR3 is 17 amino acids. The trim removed 2 bases at V and 4 bases at J, leaving 9 bases unmatched. In the source study's methods: Reference gene primer amplification gave nucleated cell count estimates. This table comes from immunoSEQ multiplex PCR, and its TCRdb copy is limited to in-frame clones, with some not included. V, J and clone size were drawn from that table, and D and trimming were deduced from the DNA. The sample records about 22,000 clones, approximately 83% being singletons. The chain employs TRBV7-9 and TRBJ2-1; the match to TRBD1 covers 9 bases. What was sequenced was peripheral blood. This clonotype was sampled from a man in his 70s with acute or convalescent COVID-19. CDR3 sequence: CASSLRLTGGAYNEQFF. CDR3 sequence (DNA): TGTGCCAGCAGCTTAAGGTTAACAGGGGGCGCTTACAATGAGCAGTTCTTC.